A selection of T cell receptor beta chains follows, all from one sample in a study of shared clonotypes between healthy human individuals. TCRdb's copy holds only in-frame clones and misses some; the assay was immunoSEQ multiplex PCR. The data show about 2 million clones, roughly 94% seen once. The sample consisted of naive CD8+ T cells sorted from blood. These receptors originate from a man aged 18 to 35 in good health. Each CDR3 is given with its conserved first and last residue. The D gene is left open where the match is weak. Clone size is shown for a subset of rows, as once, few, many or a class of expanded clone.

v_call	cdr3_length	clone_size	d_call	j_call	cdr3_nt	cdr3_aa
TRBV29-1	12	-	-	TRBJ2-1	TGCAGCGTTGAGGTTAGGGTTAATGAGCAGTTCTTC	CSVEVRVNEQFF
TRBV27	15	-	-	TRBJ1-6	TGTGCCAGCAGTTTACAGAGCTCCTATAATTCACCCCTCCACTTT	CASSLQSSYNSPLHF
TRBV21-1	17	-	-	TRBJ1-5	TGTGCCAGCAGTTATTTTACCCGGGACAGGGGTGGTCAGCCCCAGCATTTT	CASSYFTRDRGGQPQHF
TRBV5-4	14	-	-	TRBJ2-5	TGTGCCAGCAGCTTGTGGGGTCTTCAAGAGACCCAGTACTTC	CASSLWGLQETQYF
TRBV2	16	-	-	TRBJ2-5	TGTGCCAGCAGTGCAAACCTTGAGGGGGGTATAGAGACCCAGTACTTC	CASSANLEGGIETQYF
TRBV27	14	-	-	TRBJ1-1	TGTGCCAGCAGTTTTGAACCTTCGGGTACTGAAGCTTTCTTT	CASSFEPSGTEAFF
TRBV28	17	-	-	TRBJ1-6	TGTGCCAGCAGTTTAGATTTGGCGGGGGAGAATAATTCACCCCTCCACTTT	CASSLDLAGENNSPLHF
TRBV9	16	-	TRBD2	TRBJ2-2	TGTGCCAGCAGCCCGACTAGCGGGAGGGCTGGCGGGGAGCTGTTTTTT	CASSPTSGRAGGELFF
TRBV13	14	-	TRBD2	TRBJ2-7	TGTGCCAGCAGCAACCGGGACTATGCCTACGAGCAGTACTTC	CASSNRDYAYEQYF
TRBV2	14	-	-	TRBJ1-1	TGTGCCAGCGAGGGGATAGGGTTGAACACTGAAGCTTTCTTT	CASEGIGLNTEAFF
TRBV2	15	-	TRBD2	TRBJ2-1	TGTGCCAGCAGTGAAATTGGGCGGGGGGACAATGAGCAGTTCTTC	CASSEIGRGDNEQFF
TRBV6-1	15	-	-	TRBJ2-7	TGTGCCAGCCTTCCCTTTCCGGGGGTCCTCTACGAGCAGTACTTC	CASLPFPGVLYEQYF
TRBV29-1	14	-	TRBD1	TRBJ1-3	TGCAGCGTTTACGGGACAGGCTCTGGAAACACCATATATTTT	CSVYGTGSGNTIYF
TRBV27	14	-	-	TRBJ2-3	TGTGCCAGCAGCTCCATAGTTAGCACAGATACGCAGTATTTT	CASSSIVSTDTQYF
TRBV7-9	15	-	-	TRBJ2-7	TGTGCCAGCAGCAACCCGTCGTTCGAGAGCTACGAGCAGTACTTC	CASSNPSFESYEQYF
TRBV27	17	-	TRBD1	TRBJ2-7	TGTGCCAGCAGTATCCTAACCGGGACAGGGGTTTCCTACGAGCAGTACTTC	CASSILTGTGVSYEQYF
TRBV6-1	14	-	-	TRBJ2-7	TGTGCCAGCGGGGGGACTCCGGTTTCCTACGAGCAGTACTTC	CASGGTPVSYEQYF
TRBV5-6	14	once	-	TRBJ1-1	TGTGCCAGCAGCTTGGGGGGCAGTCCCCCTGAAGCTTTCTTT	CASSLGGSPPEAFF
TRBV27	13	-	-	TRBJ2-1	TGTGCCAGCAGTTTACGGACTTTCAATGAGCAGTTCTTC	CASSLRTFNEQFF
TRBV29-1	11	once	-	TRBJ1-4	TGCAGCGTTGACAGAAATGAAAAACTGTTTTTT	CSVDRNEKLFF
TRBV7-9	14	-	-	TRBJ1-2	TGTGCCAGCAGCTTCGAAAACAGCCTCTATGGCTACACCTTC	CASSFENSLYGYTF
TRBV29-1	14	-	TRBD2	TRBJ2-3	TGCAGCGTTGTTATCCGGGGGGGCCCAGATACGCAGTATTTT	CSVVIRGGPDTQYF
TRBV7-9	12	-	-	TRBJ1-2	TGTGCCAGCAGCCTGGACCGTCTCGGCTACACCTTC	CASSLDRLGYTF
TRBV7-2	14	-	TRBD1	TRBJ1-2	TGTGCCAGCAGCACGGACAGGTCTAACTATGGCTACACCTTC	CASSTDRSNYGYTF
TRBV27	17	-	TRBD2	TRBJ2-2	TGTGCCAGCAGTAAGACGGGACTAGCGGGAGGCACCGGGGAGCTGTTTTTT	CASSKTGLAGGTGELFF
TRBV7-6	15	once	-	TRBJ2-3	TGTGCCAGCAGCTTCCGTATAGGGGACACAGATACGCAGTATTTT	CASSFRIGDTDTQYF
TRBV2	15	-	-	TRBJ1-6	TGTGCCAGCAGTCCGTCATTACCGGTTAATTCACCCCTCCACTTT	CASSPSLPVNSPLHF
TRBV14	13	-	TRBD1	TRBJ1-1	TGTGCCAGCAGCCGAGGGGGCTACACTGAAGCTTTCTTT	CASSRGGYTEAFF
TRBV2	12	-	TRBD1	TRBJ2-7	TGTGCCAGCAGGGGGACAGCGAGCGAGCAGTACTTC	CASRGTASEQYF
TRBV7-9	12	-	-	TRBJ2-1	TGTGCCAGCAGCCCCCGGGTGCATGAGCAGTTCTTC	CASSPRVHEQFF
TRBV6-5	15	-	-	TRBJ2-1	TGTGCCAGCAGTTACGGGGCGGGGTCCTACAATGAGCAGTTCTTC	CASSYGAGSYNEQFF
TRBV7-8	14	-	TRBD2	TRBJ2-7	TGTGCCAGTACAATAGCGGGAGGGTCCTACGAGCAGTACTTC	CASTIAGGSYEQYF
TRBV13	13	-	-	TRBJ2-7	TGTGCCAGCAGCCCCGGGGGTTCCTACGAGCAGTACTTC	CASSPGGSYEQYF
TRBV7-9	18	-	TRBD2	TRBJ2-1	TGTGCCAGCAGCTCACTAGCGGGAACTCCGGGATCCTACAATGAGCAGTTCTTC	CASSSLAGTPGSYNEQFF
TRBV28	14	-	-	TRBJ1-4	TGTGCCAGCAGTTTAATTAAGGGGGAAGAAAAACTGTTTTTT	CASSLIKGEEKLFF
TRBV19	17	-	TRBD2	TRBJ2-7	TGTGCCAGTAGTATCTCAACCCTGACTAGCGCTACCTACGAGCAGTACTTC	CASSISTLTSATYEQYF
TRBV5-8	13	-	-	TRBJ1-2	TGTGCCAGCAGCTTGGGGACCCAGGGTGGCTACACCTTC	CASSLGTQGGYTF
TRBV15	13	-	-	TRBJ2-7	TGTGCCACCAGCATCGGACCGGCAGCCGAGCAGTACTTC	CATSIGPAAEQYF
TRBV5-6	13	-	-	TRBJ2-5	TGTGCCAGCAGCTGGGCGTCCGGGGAGACCCAGTACTTC	CASSWASGETQYF
TRBV5-4	15	-	-	TRBJ1-3	TGTGCCAGCAGCTTTGGTGGGGGTTACGGAAACACCATATATTTT	CASSFGGGYGNTIYF
TRBV27	15	-	-	TRBJ1-2	TGTGCCACCAAAGACGGGGGCAATCGAAACTATGGCTACACCTTC	CATKDGGNRNYGYTF
TRBV6-5	13	-	-	TRBJ2-7	TGTGCCAGCAGTCCGGGACGGGACTACGAGCAGTACTTC	CASSPGRDYEQYF
TRBV7-8	13	-	-	TRBJ2-7	TGTGCCAGCAGCTACTTTGGAGCTTACGAGCAGTACTTC	CASSYFGAYEQYF
TRBV19	13	-	TRBD1	TRBJ1-1	TGTGCCAGTAAAACCAGGGGGACAGATGAAGCTTTCTTT	CASKTRGTDEAFF
TRBV11-2	14	-	-	TRBJ2-1	TGTGCCAGCAGCTTAGCGGGGCCGTCCAATGAGCAGTTCTTC	CASSLAGPSNEQFF
TRBV4-1	15	-	-	TRBJ1-2	TGCGCCAGCAGCCAAGAGAGGACACCTAACTATGGCTACACCTTC	CASSQERTPNYGYTF
TRBV7-6	15	-	TRBD2	TRBJ2-7	TGTGCCAGCAGCACCGATAGCGGGGGTTCCTACGAGCAGTACTTC	CASSTDSGGSYEQYF
TRBV21-1	14	-	-	TRBJ1-3	TGTGCCGGGGGAAAGACCTCCTCTGGAAACACCATATATTTT	CAGGKTSSGNTIYF
TRBV6-5	16	-	-	TRBJ2-7	TGTGCCAGCAGTTACTCGGAGGAGGGGGCGACCTACGAGCAGTACTTC	CASSYSEEGATYEQYF
TRBV7-9	16	-	TRBD1	TRBJ2-3	TGTGCCAGCAGTCCGACAGGGGGCATTAACACAGATACGCAGTATTTT	CASSPTGGINTDTQYF
TRBV27	14	once	-	TRBJ2-7	TGTGCCAGCAGTCACCGGGACGGAACCTACGAGCAGTACTTC	CASSHRDGTYEQYF
TRBV4-3	15	-	-	TRBJ2-7	TGCGCCAGCAGCCAAGAACGTGACTCTACCTACGAGCAGTACTTC	CASSQERDSTYEQYF
TRBV27	14	-	-	TRBJ2-1	TGTGCCAGCACCCCCGGCGTGGGGGCGAATGAGCAGTTCTTC	CASTPGVGANEQFF